The 18 T cell receptor beta chains in this list originate from one sample, sequenced in a study of T cell responses to AZD1222 COVID-19 vaccine (dated by TCRdb to about 2021). To prepare the library, the immunoSEQ multiplex PCR assay was applied. TCRdb obtained this table from immuneACCESS and retained in-frame rearrangements with V and J assigned. These tables miss some clones; where compared with another copy, unresolved V genes account for less than half of the shortfall, and the remainder is unexplained. Here the sample has 150,000 to 200,000 clones; more than 85% occur a single time. The biggest ten clones account for 1.5% to 2% of the sample. Sample time point, as interpreted from the label and publication: about 28 days (+/-7) after the second vaccine dose. Source: peripheral blood, taken 28 days after the second AZD1222 dose. These receptors came from an adult who received the AZD1222 COVID-19 vaccine.

V is TRBV5-1 and J is TRBJ2-7; D unclear. The V gene's germline CDR1 is SGHRS and CDR2 YFSETQ. CDR3 length: 13 amino acids. The V end was cut by 1 base, the J end by 0 bases, with 5 bases between. CDR3 coding DNA: TGCGCCAGCAGCTTGACCCTCTCCTACGAGCAGTACTTC. Translated, it gives CASSLTLSYEQYF.

The gene calls are TRBV29-1 and TRBJ1-2; 7 bases agree with TRBD1. The CDR3 is made up of 15 amino acids. Germline values: CDR1 SQVTM, CDR2 ANQGSEA. V was clipped by 0 bases and J by 3 bases; unmatched bases: 7. CDR3 nucleotides: TGCAGCGTTGAAGATCAAGGACAGGTCCACTATGGCTACACCTTC. Protein sequence: CSVEDQGQVHYGYTF.

This sequence joins TRBV3-1 (or the pseudogene TRBV3-2) and TRBJ2-2, with 7 bases aligning to TRBD2. J gave up 14 bases and V 3 bases, and 9 bases lay outside the gene matches. The CDR3 is made up of 13 amino acids. Germline CDR1 LGHDT, CDR2 YNNKEL (reference sequence). CDR3 coding DNA: TGTGCCAGCAGCCAGGAACTAGCGTTGGTACTGTTTTTT. Residues: CASSQELALVLFF.

The chain employs TRBV2 and TRBJ1-2; 7 bases align to TRBD1. Germline V lookup: CDR1 SNHLY, CDR2 FYNNEI. The length of the CDR3 is 16 residues. J gave up 2 bases and V 3 bases, and 9 bases lay outside the gene matches. The CDR3 spells CASSDLFRGQNYGYTF. CDR3 nucleotide sequence: TGTGCCAGCAGTGATTTGTTCAGGGGACAGAACTATGGCTACACCTTC.

V and J are TRBV12-3 or TRBV12-4 and TRBJ1-5, with unresolved D. CDR3 length: 13 residues. Trimming cost V 2 bases and J 5 bases, with 7 bases left between them. The CDR3 here is CASSLMGDQPQHF. DNA for the CDR3: TGTGCCAGCAGTTTAATGGGAGATCAGCCCCAGCATTTT.

This clone has only one observation. The J gene is TRBJ1-1, the V gene TRBV11-2, with D maybe TRBD1 (5 bases). The V gene lost 3 bases and the J gene lost 7 bases, with 15 bases spanning the gap. The V gene's germline CDR1 is SGHAT and CDR2 FQNNGV. This CDR3 is built from 14 residues. CDR3 loop: CASSFVGTVGEAFF. CDR3 nucleotide sequence: TGTGCCAGCAGCTTTGTAGGGACGGTTGGTGAAGCTTTCTTT.

This chain links TRBV3-1 (or the pseudogene TRBV3-2) with TRBJ1-6; D remains unclear. CDR3 size: 14 residues. Germline V gives CDR1 LGHDT, CDR2 YNNKEL (reference sequence). Trimming shortened V by 1 base and J by 9 bases, and 10 bases separated the two germline ends. The CDR3 loop is CASSQVGYASPLHF. The CDR3, as DNA: TGTGCCAGCAGCCAAGTGGGGTACGCTTCACCCCTCCACTTT.

The chain employs TRBV3-1 (or the pseudogene TRBV3-2) and TRBJ1-2, with unresolved D. This CDR3 spans 16 amino acids. V dropped 4 bases and J dropped 4 bases, with 19 bases sitting between them. Germline values: CDR1 LGHDT, CDR2 YNNKEL (reference sequence). As DNA, the CDR3 is TGTGCCAGCAGCCCTTACCGGGCGCCACTCATCTATGGCTACACCTTC. Protein product: CASSPYRAPLIYGYTF.

The chain combines TRBV25-1 with TRBJ2-7, with TRBD2 identical over 9 bases. This CDR3 spans 15 amino acids. Germline values: CDR1 MGHDK, CDR2 SYGVNS. V was pared by 6 bases and J by 2 bases, with 8 bases of the junction left unmatched. In nucleotides, the CDR3 is TGTGCCAGCAGCCGATGGGTAGCGGGAGCCTACGAGCAGTACTTC. This sequence encodes CASSRWVAGAYEQYF.

The chain links TRBV18 to TRBJ2-5; D call uncertain. This CDR3 is 13 amino acids long. Germline V gene data show CDR1 as KGHSH and CDR2 as LQKENI. Trimming removed 3 bases at V and 1 base at J, with 6 bases between. Here the CDR3 DNA reads TGTGCCAGCTCACCCTACGGCCAAGAGACCCAGTACTTC. As protein: CASSPYGQETQYF.

The rearrangement links TRBV7-3 to TRBJ2-7, with D possibly matching TRBD2 (5 bases). The CDR3 spans 14 residues. V was trimmed by 5 bases and J by 1 base, leaving 12 bases between them. In germline, CDR1 is SGHTA, CDR2 FQGTGA. CDR3 nucleotide sequence: TGTGCCAGCAGCCCCTCGAGAGGGTCCTACGAGCAGTACTTC. This encodes CASSPSRGSYEQYF.

V gene TRBV29-1 combines with J gene TRBJ1-1, with D maybe TRBD1 (5 bases). CDR3 size: 15 residues. V shed 6 bases and J shed 0 bases, with 17 bases lying between them. Germline V CDR1 and CDR2: SQVTM, ANQGSEA. The CDR3 DNA follows: TGCAGCGTCTACAACTGGCAGGGCCTGAACACTGAAGCTTTCTTT. This gives the protein CSVYNWQGLNTEAFF.

The chain couples TRBV9 to TRBJ1-2, with a tentative D call TRBD1 (5 bases). Germline CDR1 and CDR2: SGDLS and YYNGEE. CDR3 size: 15 residues. The germline V and J ends were trimmed by 3 bases and 1 base, with 13 bases remaining between them. The CDR3 DNA is TGTGCCAGCAGCGCCGGGACGTTCGGTAACTATGGCTACACCTTC. Amino acids: CASSAGTFGNYGYTF. The full variable domain, with the rest looked up from reference TRBV9 and TRBJ1-2, is DSGVTQTPKHLITATGQRVTLRCSPRSGDLSVYWYQQSLDQGLQFLIQYYNGEERAKGNILERFSAQQFPDLHSELNLSSLELGDSALYFCASSAGTFGNYGYTFGSGTRLTVV.

The V gene is TRBV6-5, the J gene TRBJ1-2; D is unclear. Trimming removed 0 bases at V and 4 bases at J, with 12 bases between. CDR1 MNHEY and CDR2 SVGAGI come from the germline V gene. This CDR3 spans 15 amino acids. CDR3 in DNA: TGTGCCAGCAGTTACTCGAACGCCCCAAGCTATGGCTACACCTTC. Translating gives CASSYSNAPSYGYTF.

This clone was counted a few times. The chain links TRBV5-1 to TRBJ2-2, with D unresolved. V was clipped by 0 bases and J by 6 bases, with 9 bases between them. Germline CDR1 reads SGHRS; CDR2 reads YFSETQ. The CDR3 extends over 14 amino acids. The CDR3 protein is CASSLAGIPGELFF. CDR3 DNA sequence: TGCGCCAGCAGCTTGGCTGGGATACCCGGGGAGCTGTTTTTT.

The chain couples TRBV18 to TRBJ2-3; weak D call: TRBD2 (6 bases). V was trimmed by 4 bases and J by 3 bases, leaving 14 bases between them. Germline CDR1 reads KGHSH; CDR2 reads LQKENI. The CDR3 contains 15 residues. The chain's CDR3 is CASSLKTGVTDTQYF. The CDR3 nucleotides are TGTGCCAGCTCACTCAAAACGGGAGTAACAGATACGCAGTATTTT.

V and J are TRBV9 and TRBJ2-7, with TRBD1 matching over 7 bases. V shed 4 bases, J shed 2 bases, and the junction held 9 bases outside the gene matches. Germline V gene data show CDR1 as SGDLS and CDR2 as YYNGEE. The CDR3 length is 15 residues. The DNA for the CDR3 is TGTGCCAGCAGCTTAAGACAGGGATTTACCTACGAGCAGTACTTC. Its translation is CASSLRQGFTYEQYF.

This chain connects TRBV7-9 to TRBJ1-2; 8 nucleotides line up with TRBD1. This CDR3 region has 13 residues. J lost 10 bases, V lost 5 bases, and 9 bases had no gene match. CDR1 and CDR2 (germline): SEHNR, FQNEAQ (reference sequence). The CDR3 bases are TGTGCCAGCAGCCCTGGACAGGGAAGACACTACACCTTC. This gives the protein CASSPGQGRHYTF. Based on the CDR3 plus reference TRBV7-9 and TRBJ1-2, the full variable domain is DTGVSQNPRHKITKRGQNVTFRCDPISEHNRLYWYRQTLGQGPEFLTYFQNEAQLEKSRLLSDRFSAERPKGSFSTLEIQRTEQGDSAMYLCASSPGQGRHYTFGSGTRLTVV.